This TCR beta chain was captured by sequencing in a study of Graves' ophthalmopathy and Graves' hyperthyroidism (dated by TCRdb to 2017 to 2018). General notes on the study: Peripheral blood was collected before any treatment was given, at the time of initial diagnosis. To tell Graves' ophthalmopathy apart from Graves' hyperthyroidism, and to predict which patients would progress to ophthalmopathy, the study relied on TCR beta repertoire signatures. In total, 135 blood samples were TCR-sequenced: 40 to 45 ophthalmopathy, some 80 hyperthyroidism and around 17 hyperthyroidism-to-ophthalmopathy patients. To explore V-J signatures that distinguish ophthalmopathy from hyperthyroidism, a discovery set of about a hundred patients was enrolled, made up of more than 40 with ophthalmopathy and 57 with stable hyperthyroidism. An independent validation cohort was composed of approximately 18 hyperthyroidism patients and roughly 16 patients who later progressed from hyperthyroidism to ophthalmopathy. T-cell repertoires of thyroid tissue and blood were compared in more than 5 hyperthyroidism patients. Following sampling, methimazole starting at 30 mg daily was administered to hyperthyroidism patients, and high-dose intravenous methylprednisolone was administered to ophthalmopathy patients.

About this clonotype: The clone's antigen remains unknown. The germline gene is not matched at one end of the junction; a read error may be the cause.

For repertoire sequencing, the TCR beta CDR3 regions were amplified from RNA transcripts. The first round of RT-PCR was done with HTBI primers and the Qiagen OneStep RT-PCR kit, and was followed by a second round of multiplex PCR, then size selection and purification. Libraries were sequenced paired-end with 100 bp reads on an Illumina HiSeq2000. In the original analysis: Reads were processed with SOAPnuke, discarding reads with adapters, uncalled bases, mean Phred below 15, or no exact constant-primer or identifier match. High-quality paired reads were merged with COPE v1.2.5. Each unique nucleotide sequence was defined as a clonotype, and clonotypes were aligned to IMGT TRB V, D and J references with MiTCR v1.1. Only V-J combinations with frequency above 0.0001 were analysed, covering 99% to 99.2% of repertoires. For each V-J combination, a TCR clonal expansion and chaos score was defined as the ratio of F50 clonal expansion to chaos observed in the TCRdist matrix. Welch's t-statistics and random forest were used to reduce the features to 10 to 15 V-J combinations, which were then used as input to a naive Bayes classifier. The similarity between thyroid and blood repertoires was quantified using the Morisita-Horn index. The public reads were quality trimmed at Q25 with fastp and then assembled into clones with MiXCR by TCRdb, keeping productive beta chains. Duplicate CDR3 protein sequences are folded into a single record with the most common DNA and genes. These V and J calls are TCRdb output, not the study's own analysis. Across this sample there are 600,000 to 950,000 distinct CDR3 sequences, with around 40% seen only once. The ten largest make up 40% to 55% of the sample.

Study-level results and caveats: Most expanded thyroid clonotypes with frequency above 0.001 were also detected in blood, suggesting blood repertoires may reflect the thyroid immune response. No statistical method was used to predetermine the sample size, and group allocation was not hidden from the investigators. In cross-validation, the 13-signature model distinguished ophthalmopathy from stable hyperthyroidism with about 87% sensitivity and about 81% specificity, and in the test set the corresponding values were about 80% and 75%. In validation, the model predicted ophthalmopathy progression with about 70% sensitivity and around 72% specificity; around twelve predicted patients were CT-confirmed with GO in a median of around 6.5 months.

From its cysteine to its phenylalanine, the CDR3 spans 20 amino acids. Only the CDR3 DNA stays, 60 bases, in frame from base 1. CDR1 and CDR2 are read off the germline V gene as WSHSY and SAAADI. Patients with ophthalmopathy had moderately to severely active disease, with a Clinical Activity Score of 3 or more, a NOSPECS grade of 4 or more, and a disease duration of less than 3 months. Anyone with other autoimmune diseases, uncontrolled infections, pregnancy or lactation was excluded from the study. Diagnosis was based on clinical symptoms, serum thyroxine, TRAb, thyroid ultrasound and orbital computed tomography. Using Ficoll-Paque density gradient centrifugation, PBMCs were isolated from over 8.5 ml of fresh peripheral blood. Trizol reagent was used to extract the total RNA, and its quality was then checked on an Agilent 2100 Bioanalyzer.

The source of this sequence is an adult man with Graves' ophthalmopathy. The chain uses TRBV10-2 and TRBJ1-4; 9 central nucleotides agree with TRBD1. The source material was peripheral blood. The CDR3 protein sequence reads: CASSKDRGHSLLATNEKLFF. The sequenced DNA: TGTGCCAGCAGTAAGGACAGGGGCCATTCCTTACTGGCAACTAATGAAAAACTGTTTTTT.